This is a list of T cell receptor beta chains from one sample in a study of Ad26.COV2.S vaccination and SARS-CoV-2 variants. Clones were sequenced by immunoSEQ multiplex PCR, and TCRdb holds only the in-frame ones, with some missing. The table shows about 400,000 clones, with 83% occurring only once. Sequenced material: peripheral blood, taken in a trial of Ad26.COV2.S vaccine versus placebo. Source of these receptors: a person aged 18 to 65 who received the Ad26.COV2.S COVID-19 vaccine or a placebo. CDR3s include the opening cysteine and the closing phenylalanine or tryptophan.

j_gene: TRBJ2-3; len: 15; v_gene: TRBV6-4; CDR3aa: CASSESTGGADTQYF
j_gene: TRBJ1-1; len: 13; v_gene: TRBV7-9; CDR3aa: CASRTGGRTEAFF
j_gene: TRBJ1-1; len: 14; v_gene: TRBV6-5; CDR3aa: CASSPGGIRTEAFF
j_gene: TRBJ2-3; len: 13; v_gene: TRBV5-6; CDR3aa: CASSLGDLDTQYF
j_gene: TRBJ1-1; len: 15; v_gene: TRBV5-5; CDR3aa: CASSTDRARNTEAFF
j_gene: TRBJ2-6; len: 15; v_gene: TRBV30; CDR3aa: CAWSDWRAGANVLTF
j_gene: TRBJ1-1; len: 19; v_gene: TRBV18; CDR3aa: CASSQFLTSLKRGQTEAFF
j_gene: TRBJ1-2; len: 13; v_gene: TRBV27; CDR3aa: CASSLSVNYGYTF
j_gene: TRBJ1-1; len: 15; v_gene: TRBV5-1; CDR3aa: CASSLSTGRPTEAFF
j_gene: TRBJ1-1; len: 13; v_gene: TRBV6-5; CDR3aa: CASSFSPTTEAFF
j_gene: TRBJ2-2; len: 16; v_gene: TRBV27; CDR3aa: CASSLSGGAYTGELFF
j_gene: TRBJ2-1; len: 16; v_gene: TRBV5-6; CDR3aa: CASSVLLTGDIDEQFF
j_gene: TRBJ2-1; len: 13; v_gene: TRBV5-4; CDR3aa: CASRMGGSNEQFF
j_gene: TRBJ2-7; len: 16; v_gene: TRBV4-3; CDR3aa: CASSQDNGVLSYEQYF
j_gene: TRBJ2-5; len: 13; v_gene: TRBV18; CDR3aa: CASSFSSGETQYF
j_gene: TRBJ2-7; len: 14; v_gene: TRBV5-4; CDR3aa: CASSRSGLAGEQYF
j_gene: TRBJ2-7; len: 12; v_gene: TRBV11-3; CDR3aa: CASSSGGYEQYF
j_gene: TRBJ2-7; len: 12; v_gene: TRBV5-6; CDR3aa: CASSSQSYEQYF
j_gene: TRBJ2-4; len: 15; v_gene: TRBV25-1; CDR3aa: CASSESGTEKNIQYF
j_gene: TRBJ2-1; len: 15; v_gene: TRBV27; CDR3aa: CASSLSGNGYNEQFF
j_gene: TRBJ2-7; len: 11; v_gene: TRBV20-1; CDR3aa: CSARDFSEQYF
j_gene: TRBJ2-7; len: 15; v_gene: TRBV7-2; CDR3aa: CASSYLSGGYYEQYF
j_gene: TRBJ2-7; len: 13; v_gene: TRBV2; CDR3aa: CASSWDRGNEQYF
j_gene: TRBJ2-1; len: 15; v_gene: TRBV19; CDR3aa: CASSILSAGGGEQFF